This TCR beta chain is from a study of T cell responses to AZD1222 COVID-19 vaccine. Study-level points and caveats: The sample set comprised mostly white British donors with more females, and clonal diversity was possibly underestimated.

Data came from immunoSEQ multiplex PCR; TCRdb stores just in-frame clones and leaves some out. This table holds over 150,000 clones, approximately 92% found once. This CDR3 has 15 residues. V dropped 2 bases and J dropped 6 bases, with 14 bases sitting between them. Germline CDR1 KGHDR, CDR2 SFDVKD. Note on this clone: Its cognate antigen is unknown.

Sequences were derived from peripheral blood, sampled on day 0 of AZD1222 vaccination. This chain connects TRBV24-1 to TRBJ2-3, with D tentatively TRBD2 (5 bases). The clonotype originates from an adult in good health. DNA of the CDR3: TGTGCCACCAGTGATTCCTCCGGAGGTAGGGATACGCAGTATTTT. It yields the protein CATSDSSGGRDTQYF.